Shown below are 20 T cell receptor beta chains from a single sample sequenced in a study of shared clonotypes between healthy human individuals. Produced via immunoSEQ multiplex PCR; TCRdb's table is partial and in-frame only. The sample has roughly 500,000 clones, around 96% seen once. The sequenced sample consisted of naive CD4+ T cells sorted from blood. Subset reported: CD45RA+ positively selected. The receptors originated from a woman in her twenties or thirties in good health.

This chain connects TRBV28 to TRBJ1-1; the match to TRBD1 covers 7 bases. J was trimmed by 3 bases and V by 3 bases; bases with no gene match: 13. CDR3 length: 17 amino acids. Per germline, CDR1 MDHEN and CDR2 SYDVKM. Here the CDR3 reads CASSFDLLGRGDTEAFF. CDR3 bases: TGTGCCAGCAGTTTTGATTTGTTAGGCAGGGGGGACACTGAAGCTTTCTTT.

The chain recombines TRBV9 with TRBJ2-1, with D perhaps TRBD1 (6 bases). The CDR3 spans 16 residues. The ends were cut back, 1 base at V and 1 base at J, with 12 bases in the middle. The V gene's germline CDR1 is SGDLS and CDR2 YYNGEE. CDR3 sequence: CASSVMGTPSYNEQFF. In DNA form, the CDR3 reads TGTGCCAGCAGCGTAATGGGGACACCTTCCTACAATGAGCAGTTCTTC.

V and J are TRBV28 and TRBJ2-1; possible D gene TRBD2, 5 bases. Per the germline V gene, CDR1 is MDHEN and CDR2 is SYDVKM. This CDR3 region has 11 residues. The V end was cut by 6 bases, the J end by 9 bases, with 9 bases between. This CDR3 reads CASRASFEQFF. CDR3 nucleotides: TGTGCCAGCAGGGCTAGCTTTGAGCAGTTCTTC. The entire variable domain, with the rest obtained from reference TRBV28 and TRBJ2-1, is as follows: DVKVTQSSRYLVKRTGEKVFLECVQDMDHENMFWYRQDPGLGLRLIYFSYDVKMKEKGDIPEGYSVSREKKERFSLILESASTNQTSMYLCASRASFEQFFGPGTRLTVL.

The chain recombines TRBV20-1 with TRBJ2-5, with D unclear. V lost 5 bases, J lost 4 bases, and 5 bases lay in between. The CDR3 sequence is 10 residues long. The germline V gene encodes CDR1 DFQATT and CDR2 SNEGSKA (reference sequence). Here the CDR3 reads CSAYRETQYF. DNA of the CDR3: TGCAGTGCTTATAGAGAGACCCAGTACTTC.

The rearrangement uses TRBV4-1 and TRBJ1-1, with D possibly being TRBD1 (6 bases). Trimming stripped 4 bases from V and 0 bases from J, with 21 bases between. CDR3 length: 18 amino acids. The germline gives CDR1 MGHRA, CDR2 YSYEKL. CDR3 in DNA: TGCGCCAGCAGCCTTGTTCCTTTGGGGGCACGTGTGAACACTGAAGCTTTCTTT. Protein product: CASSLVPLGARVNTEAFF.

CDR3 nucleotides: TGCGCCAGCAGCCAAGATTGGGGGGCGCACTACAATGAGCAGTTCTTC. Translated, it gives CASSQDWGAHYNEQFF. This rearrangement joins TRBV4-1 to TRBJ2-1, with D perhaps being TRBD1 or TRBD2 (6 bases each). Germline loops: CDR1 MGHRA, CDR2 YSYEKL. The germline V and J ends were trimmed by 0 bases and 3 bases, with 12 bases remaining between them. The CDR3 contains 16 residues.

J is TRBJ2-1 and V is TRBV28; D not resolved. The V and J ends lost 6 bases and 0 bases respectively, with 15 bases between them. Germline-derived CDR1 and CDR2 are MDHEN and SYDVKM. CDR3 size: 16 residues. CDR3 sequence (DNA): TGTGCCAGCAGCCTGCCTGTCCCCAACTCCTACAATGAGCAGTTCTTC. This codes for CASSLPVPNSYNEQFF.

This sequence joins TRBV6-1 and TRBJ2-3; D gene ambiguous. In germline, CDR1 is MNHNS, CDR2 SASEGT. The CDR3 runs to 12 residues. The ends were cut back, 2 bases at V and 6 bases at J, with 6 bases in the middle. The CDR3: CASSETGDTQYF. DNA of the CDR3: TGTGCCAGCAGTGAAACCGGGGATACGCAGTATTTT.

The chain joins TRBV7-3 to TRBJ2-3; D possibly corresponds to TRBD2 (6 bases). Germline CDR1 is SGHTA and CDR2 is FQGTGA. Trimming cost V 5 bases and J 1 base, with 16 bases left between them. The length of the CDR3 is 16 residues. The DNA for the CDR3 is TGTGCCAGCAGCGCACAGACTAGTTTGGGCACAGATACGCAGTATTTT. Translation gives CASSAQTSLGTDTQYF.

About this clone itself: The same CDR3 is also encoded by other DNA sequences in this sample. The V gene is TRBV28, the J gene TRBJ2-7; D remains ambiguous. The germline V and J ends were trimmed by 2 bases and 1 base, with 3 bases remaining between them. The germline V gene has CDR1 MDHEN and CDR2 SYDVKM. The CDR3 runs 12 residues. CDR3 residues: CASSLRSYEQYF. The DNA of the CDR3 is TGTGCCAGCAGTTTAAGGTCCTACGAGCAGTACTTC.

V and J are TRBV7-9 and TRBJ2-3; D is possibly TRBD1 (6 bases). Trimming left V 5 bases short and J 1 base short, with 16 bases between. CDR1 SEHNR and CDR2 FQNEAQ come from the germline V gene (reference sequence). This CDR3 is built from 16 residues. The CDR3 DNA sequence: TGTGCCAGCAGCGAACATATGGGGGCTGGCACAGATACGCAGTATTTT. It codes for CASSEHMGAGTDTQYF.

V is TRBV4-2 and J is TRBJ2-1; the D is unclear. Trimming stripped 0 bases from V and 4 bases from J, with 16 bases between. Germline CDR1 LGHNA, CDR2 YNFKEQ. This CDR3 is 17 amino acids long. CDR3 residues: CASSQDLATAIYNEQFF. In DNA, the CDR3 is TGTGCCAGCAGCCAAGATTTGGCCACTGCCATATACAATGAGCAGTTCTTC.

The chain links TRBV19 to TRBJ1-5; a weak D match, TRBD1 (6 bases). From germline, CDR1 is LNHDA and CDR2 SQIVND (reference sequence). Deletions cut 0 bases from V and 6 bases from J, with 21 bases between. The CDR3 spans 18 residues. CDR3 bases: TGTGCCAGTAGTATAGAGGCAGGGGCCAAGGGTCGGGGTCAGCCCCAGCATTTT. Amino acids: CASSIEAGAKGRGQPQHF.

The rearrangement uses TRBV30 and TRBJ2-1; TRBD2 aligns across 11 bases. The CDR3 sequence is 14 residues long. Germline trimming cut 5 bases from V and 7 bases from J; bases unmatched to any gene: 7. Germline assignment: CDR1 GTSNPN and CDR2 SVGIG (reference sequence). The CDR3 coding sequence is TGTGCCTGGGCTACTAGCGGGAGTAGTAATGAGCAGTTCTTC. Amino acids: CAWATSGSSNEQFF. Full variable domain (rest looked up from reference TRBV30 and TRBJ2-1): SQTIHQWPATLVQPVGSPLSLECTVEGTSNPNLYWYRQAAGRGLQLLFYSVGIGQISSEVPQNLSASRPQDRQFILSSKKLLLSDSGFYLCAWATSGSSNEQFFGPGTRLTVL.

The rearrangement joins TRBV27 to TRBJ1-4; 9 bases match TRBD1. After removal of 5 bases from V and 8 bases from J, the junction contained 6 bases not matched to a gene. Looked up from germline, CDR1 is MNHEY and CDR2 is SMNVEV (reference sequence). This CDR3 contains 14 residues. The CDR3 protein is CASSPTGGGEKLFF. Written as DNA, the CDR3 is TGTGCCAGCAGTCCGACAGGGGGAGGGGAAAAACTGTTTTTT.

The CDR3 loop is CASSETAFGEQYF. CDR3 nucleotide sequence: TGCGCCAGCAGTGAAACCGCCTTCGGAGAGCAGTACTTC. J is TRBJ2-7 and V is TRBV10-1; D is unresolved. Per the germline V gene, CDR1 is WNHNN and CDR2 is SYGVQD (reference sequence). V lost 3 bases and J lost 7, with 13 bases in between. CDR3 length equals 13 residues.

In this sample, this clone turned up once. The chain recombines TRBV29-1 with TRBJ1-1; no definite D call. The V and J ends lost 6 bases and 4 bases respectively, with 12 bases between them. The CDR3 runs 12 residues. The germline gives CDR1 SQVTM, CDR2 ANQGSEA. The CDR3 nucleotides read TGCAGCGTCAGGACTCTGGGCACTGAAGCTTTCTTT. Translation: CSVRTLGTEAFF.

This sequence joins TRBV5-1 and TRBJ2-7; 9 bases map to TRBD1. The CDR3 loop spans 12 amino acids. The germline CDR1 and CDR2 sequences are SGHRS and YFSETQ. V was pared by 4 bases and J by 5 bases, with 1 base of the junction left unmatched. For the CDR3, the DNA is TGCGCCAGCAGCACAGGGGGCCACGAGCAGTACTTC. Protein sequence: CASSTGGHEQYF.

The V and J genes are TRBV9 and TRBJ2-1; 8 bases align to TRBD2. The germline V gene encodes CDR1 SGDLS and CDR2 YYNGEE. The CDR3 spans 16 residues. V trimming: 4 bases; J trimming: 13 bases; junction bases outside the gene matches: 19. The CDR3 sequence is CASSPRGSGVQVEQFF. DNA of the CDR3: TGTGCCAGCAGCCCCCGGGGTAGCGGGGTACAAGTGGAACAGTTCTTC. The full variable domain, completed using reference TRBV9 and TRBJ2-1, is DSGVTQTPKHLITATGQRVTLRCSPRSGDLSVYWYQQSLDQGLQFLIQYYNGEERAKGNILERFSAQQFPDLHSELNLSSLELGDSALYFCASSPRGSGVQVEQFFGPGTRLTVL.

The chain couples TRBV15 to TRBJ1-5; D gene uncertain. The CDR3 is made up of 17 amino acids. Deletions cut 2 bases from V and 0 bases from J, with 14 bases between. The germline gives CDR1 LNHNV, CDR2 YYDKDF (reference sequence). CDR3 in DNA: TGTGCCACCAGCAGAAGACCGGAGTCTTATAGCAATCAGCCCCAGCATTTT. Protein: CATSRRPESYSNQPQHF.